This T cell receptor (beta chain) was obtained from a study of metastatic and nonmetastatic thyroid tumors. Whole-study context: Across blood and tumor or nodule tissue, repertoires from malignant and benign thyroid patients were compared with one another.

Study-level results: According to reports, the diversity of TCR beta was significantly higher in malignant thyroid tumors than in benign nodules, and this held in both blood and tumor samples.

In the original analysis: Between-group CDR3 differences, defined by clinicopathological status, yielded a distant-metastasis classifier for papillary thyroid cancer. TCRdb used MiXCR to call clones anew from the PCR reads. TCRdb assigned the V and J calls; the authors' analysis was not used. The sample has approximately 21,000 clones; about 30% are singletons. Thyroid surgery was preceded by no treatment in any patient. With regard to this clone: Its antigen is unknown.

The CDR3 is made up of 15 amino acids. Germline V gene data show CDR1 as MNHNS and CDR2 as SASEGT. Trimming removed 2 bases from V and 4 bases from J; junction bases left unmatched: 6. The sequenced sample consisted of tumor tissue. The TCR was taken from a female donor with papillary thyroid cancer or a benign thyroid nodule (not recorded which). Some clones in this sample may be carry-over from other donors' samples. This chain joins TRBV6-1 and TRBJ1-2; 8 bases map to TRBD1. The CDR3 region is CASSELQGAGYGYTF. Written as DNA, the CDR3 is TGTGCCAGCAGTGAACTTCAGGGGGCGGGCTATGGCTACACCTTC.